The 26 T cell receptor beta chains below were found in one sample sequenced in a study of T cell repertoires in cytomegalovirus infection. TCRdb re-called the reads with MiXCR, one entry per CDR3 protein. The sample records about 480,000 distinct CDR3 sequences, roughly a third being singletons. The antigens for these receptors are not known. The source was cultured PBMCs, collected from culture after CMV antigen stimulation. These receptors were obtained from a human donor in good health (CMV status not recorded). Some clones in this sample may be carry-over from other donors' samples.

The J gene is TRBJ1-5, the V gene TRBV6-2 or TRBV6-3, with D possibly being TRBD1 (6 bases). Trimming cost V 7 bases and J 5 bases, with 12 bases left between them. The CDR3 contains 13 residues. The germline V gene encodes CDR1 MNHEY and CDR2 SVGEGT. CDR3 sequence (DNA): TGTGCCAGCAACTCGACAGGTCATCAGCCCCAGCATTTT. Its translation is CASNSTGHQPQHF.

The CDR3 protein is CASSISSGGTDTQYF. CDR3 DNA: TGTGCCAGCAGCATCAGTAGCGGGGGCACAGATACGCAGTATTTT. This rearrangement joins TRBV7-2 to TRBJ2-3; TRBD2 matches 8 bases. CDR1 and CDR2 (germline): SGHTA, FQGNSA. CDR3 size: 15 residues. Trimming at V came to 5 bases and at J to 1 base, leaving 5 bases not matched to a gene.

The chain recombines TRBV4-3 with TRBJ2-1, with a possible D match to TRBD2 (7 bases). V was trimmed by 8 bases and J by 9 bases, leaving 23 bases between them. This CDR3 comprises 15 residues. CDR1 and CDR2 (germline): LGHNA, YSLEER. CDR3 protein: CASARGGGRVFEQFF. DNA of the CDR3: TGCGCCAGCGCGCGCGGGGGCGGGAGAGTGTTTGAGCAGTTCTTC.

The V call is TRBV19, the J call TRBJ2-3, with D possibly TRBD2 on 6 matching bases. Germline CDR1 is LNHDA and CDR2 is SQIVND (reference sequence). V was trimmed by 5 bases and J by 5 bases, leaving 17 bases between them. This CDR3 contains 15 residues. The CDR3 coding sequence is TGTGCCAGTAGTGGAAGGACCGGAGGGCGAGATACGCAGTATTTT. Translation: CASSGRTGGRDTQYF. Supplemented by reference TRBV19 and TRBJ2-3, the full variable domain reads DGGITQSPKYLFRKEGQNVTLSCEQNLNHDAMYWYRQDPGQGLRLIYYSQIVNDFQKGDIAEGYSVSREKKESFPLTVTSAQKNPTAFYLCASSGRTGGRDTQYFGPGTRLTVL.

This rearrangement joins TRBV6-5 to TRBJ2-3; D may be TRBD1 (5 bases). V lost 1 base and J 1 base, leaving 9 bases between the germline ends. CDR1 is MNHEY and CDR2 is SVGAGI in the germline V gene. The CDR3 totals 15 residues. For the CDR3, the DNA is TGTGCCAGCAGTTACTTCTTACAGGGCACAGATACGCAGTATTTT. This encodes CASSYFLQGTDTQYF.

This clonotype has at least ten counts. The rearrangement links TRBV6-2 or TRBV6-3 to TRBJ2-1, with TRBD2 matching 8 bases. V was clipped by 6 bases and J by 13 bases; unmatched bases: 14. CDR1 is MNHEY, CDR2 SVGEGT, per germline. This CDR3 comprises 14 residues. CDR3: CASSPVAAGADQFF. CDR3 nucleotide sequence: TGTGCCAGCAGCCCCGTGGCAGCGGGAGCCGACCAGTTCTTC.

The CDR3, as DNA: TGTGCCAGTAGTATGTGGGGAACTGAAGCTTTCTTT. Its protein is CASSMWGTEAFF. V and J are TRBV19 and TRBJ1-1; D is uncertain. CDR1 is LNHDA and CDR2 is SQIVND in the germline V gene (reference sequence). This CDR3 has 12 amino acids. Trimming shortened V by 3 bases and J by 5 bases, and 7 bases separated the two germline ends.

The rearrangement joins TRBV7-2 to TRBJ1-5; 9 bases are shared with TRBD1. The germline gives CDR1 SGHTA, CDR2 FQGNSA. J was trimmed by 6 bases and V by 5 bases; bases with no gene match: 8. The CDR3 consists of 15 residues. In nucleotides, the CDR3 is TGTGCCAGCAGCACCGGGACAGGGTACCGTCAGCCCCAGCATTTT. Its protein is CASSTGTGYRQPQHF.

This clonotype was seen more than once but under ten times. The gene calls are TRBV6-5 and TRBJ2-1, with 11 bases matching TRBD2. Germline values: CDR1 MNHEY, CDR2 SVGAGI. There are 17 residues in the CDR3. J lost 4 bases, V lost 6 bases, and 11 bases had no gene match. CDR3 nucleotides: TGTGCCAGCAGGCCGTCTCGTACTAGCGGGGGTTACAATGAGCAGTTCTTC. Translating gives CASRPSRTSGGYNEQFF.

The genes are TRBV7-6 and TRBJ2-5, with D perhaps TRBD1 or TRBD2 (5 bases each). The CDR3 has 13 amino acids. V lost 5 bases and J lost 5, with 12 bases in between. The germline gives CDR1 SGHVS, CDR2 FNYEAQ. CDR3 sequence: CASSQEGWETQYF. The DNA of the CDR3 is TGTGCCAGCAGCCAAGAGGGGTGGGAGACCCAGTACTTC.

This chain uses TRBV4-3 with TRBJ2-7; D is uncertain. CDR1 LGHNA and CDR2 YSLEER come from the germline V gene. V dropped 2 bases and J dropped 0 bases, with 5 bases sitting between them. The CDR3 totals 13 residues. As DNA, the CDR3 is TGCGCCAGCAGCCAATACTTCTCCTACGAGCAGTACTTC. Amino acid sequence: CASSQYFSYEQYF.

This clonotype showed up just once. The rearrangement links TRBV20-1 to TRBJ1-1; no reliable D call. This CDR3 has 14 residues. Germline CDR1 reads DFQATT; CDR2 reads SNEGSKA (reference sequence). V was shortened by 2 bases and J by 0 bases, with 10 bases between the two germline ends. The chain's CDR3 is CSARREGMNTEAFF. DNA of the CDR3: TGCAGTGCTAGACGGGAGGGTATGAACACTGAAGCTTTCTTT.

The J gene is TRBJ2-3, the V gene TRBV6-5; D is uncertain. Deletions cut 2 bases from V and 2 bases from J, with 8 bases between. CDR3 length: 14 residues. The germline V gene encodes CDR1 MNHEY and CDR2 SVGAGI. CDR3 sequence (DNA): TGTGCCAGCAGTTACCTCCAGGCCACAGATACGCAGTATTTT. Protein sequence: CASSYLQATDTQYF.

The chain links TRBV7-6 to TRBJ2-1; no definite D call. The CDR3 covers 12 residues. Germline V gene sequence: CDR1 SGHVS, CDR2 FNYEAQ. The V and J ends lost 4 bases and 7 bases respectively, with 8 bases between them. CDR3 loop: CASSSRRNEQFF. For the CDR3, the DNA is TGTGCCAGCAGCTCTCGGCGGAATGAGCAGTTCTTC.

This clonotype was picked up a small number of times. The V call is TRBV9, the J call TRBJ1-4; tentative D call: TRBD1 (5 bases). The CDR3 has 15 residues. CDR1 and CDR2 from the germline V gene are SGDLS and YYNGEE. V dropped 3 bases and J dropped 6 bases, with 15 bases sitting between them. CDR3 loop: CASSGSGILDEKLFF. The CDR3 DNA sequence: TGTGCCAGCAGCGGATCAGGGATTCTGGATGAAAAACTGTTTTTT.

The V gene is TRBV29-1, the J gene TRBJ1-3; D gene unclear. CDR1 is SQVTM and CDR2 is ANQGSEA in the germline V gene. The ends were cut back, 0 bases at V and 4 bases at J, with 13 bases in the middle. The CDR3 is made up of 15 amino acids. The CDR3 reads CSVEDHTEGGNTIYF. The CDR3 coding sequence is TGCAGCGTTGAAGATCATACGGAAGGGGGAAACACCATATATTTT.

At least ten counts were recorded for this clonotype. The chain employs TRBV7-2 and TRBJ2-3; possibly TRBD1 for D (5 bases). V lost 4 bases and J lost 1, with 12 bases in between. Germline V CDR1 and CDR2: SGHTA, FQGNSA. The CDR3 covers 15 residues. CDR3 sequence (DNA): TGTGCCAGCAGCTCCCAGGGTAGCCGCACAGATACGCAGTATTTT. The encoded protein is CASSSQGSRTDTQYF.

This clonotype has more than one count but fewer than ten. The CDR3 protein is CASSFPTKVSYGYTF. For the CDR3, the DNA is TGTGCCAGCAGCTTCCCAACCAAGGTATCCTATGGCTACACCTTC. The chain carries TRBV5-4 and TRBJ1-2; D gene ambiguous. Germline V CDR1 and CDR2: SGHNT, YYREEE (reference sequence). This CDR3 has 15 amino acids. V gave up 2 bases and J gave up 4 bases, with 15 bases separating them. Full variable domain (outside the CDR3, taken from reference TRBV5-4 and TRBJ1-2): ETGVTQSPTHLIKTRGQQVTLRCSSQSGHNTVSWYQQALGQGPQFIFQYYREEENGRGNFPPRFSGLQFPNYSSELNVNALELDDSALYLCASSFPTKVSYGYTFGSGTRLTVV.

This chain connects TRBV12-3 or TRBV12-4 to TRBJ2-5, with TRBD1 matching over 12 bases. The CDR3 contains 15 residues. The J segment lost 6 bases and the V segment lost 6 bases, leaving 8 bases of the junction unmatched. The CDR3 region is CASRYTGQGAKTQYF. The CDR3 DNA reads as TGTGCCAGCAGATACACGGGACAGGGGGCGAAGACCCAGTACTTC.

This rearrangement joins TRBV6-2 or TRBV6-3 to TRBJ2-5; the match to TRBD2 covers 10 bases. V lost 0 bases to trimming and J lost 3 bases; unmatched junction nucleotides: 4. CDR1 MNHEY and CDR2 SVGEGT come from the germline V gene. The CDR3 sequence is 16 residues long. The CDR3 loop is CASSYSSLAGEETQYF. DNA of the CDR3: TGTGCCAGCAGTTACTCGAGTCTAGCGGGAGAAGAGACCCAGTACTTC.

The rearrangement uses TRBV20-1 and TRBJ2-2, with TRBD2 as a possible D gene (6 bases). The germline V gene encodes CDR1 DFQATT and CDR2 SNEGSKA (reference sequence). Trimming took off 6 bases at V and 0 bases at J, with 14 bases between the two ends. The length of the CDR3 is 15 residues. CDR3 amino acids: CSANIAETNTGELFF. The CDR3 bases are TGCAGTGCCAACATAGCGGAGACGAACACCGGGGAGCTGTTTTTT.

The DNA for the CDR3 is TGTGCCAGCAGCCAAGAGGCAGGGGTCCAAGAGACCCAGTACTTC. Protein sequence: CASSQEAGVQETQYF. The chain recombines TRBV7-3 with TRBJ2-5; D may be TRBD1 (6 bases). Per germline, CDR1 SGHTA and CDR2 FQGTGA. This CDR3 comprises 15 residues. The ends were cut back, 5 bases at V and 1 base at J, with 14 bases in the middle.

A single count supports this clonotype. V is TRBV9 and J is TRBJ2-1; 11 nucleotides line up with TRBD2. This CDR3 comprises 16 residues. V lost 0 bases, J lost 8 bases, and 7 bases stayed unmatched. The germline V gene has CDR1 SGDLS and CDR2 YYNGEE. The CDR3 loop is CASSVGVAGGGDEQFF. In DNA, the CDR3 is TGTGCCAGCAGCGTAGGGGTAGCGGGAGGGGGGGATGAGCAGTTCTTC.

Regarding this clonotype: A read error may produce the germline difference seen at one junction end. V usage is TRBV12-3 or TRBV12-4 and J usage is TRBJ2-3; D is uncertain. There are 13 residues in the CDR3. The CDR3 region is CASSSREVDMQYF. Written as DNA, the CDR3 is TGTGCCAGCAGTTCCCGAGAGGTAGATATGCAGTATTTT.

This chain connects TRBV6-1 to TRBJ2-5; TRBD2 agrees at 8 bases. V was pared by 8 bases and J by 1 base, with 12 bases of the junction left unmatched. CDR3 size: 16 residues. Germline-derived CDR1 and CDR2 are MNHNS and SASEGT. This chain's CDR3 is CASGDLAGAFQETQYF. DNA for the CDR3: TGTGCCAGCGGGGATCTAGCGGGCGCATTCCAAGAGACCCAGTACTTC.

This clonotype was seen a few times. This rearrangement joins TRBV14 to TRBJ2-1; D uncertain. Trimming stripped 0 bases from V and 9 bases from J, with 15 bases between. Germline CDR1 is SGHDN and CDR2 is FVKESK. The CDR3 totals 15 residues. CDR3 nucleotide sequence: TGTGCCAGCAGCCAAGATAACCGCCAGTACGGTGAGCAGTTCTTC. It is translated as CASSQDNRQYGEQFF. Looking up the rest from reference TRBV14 and TRBJ2-1 gives the full variable domain: EAGVTQFPSHSVIEKGQTVTLRCDPISGHDNLYWYRRVMGKEIKFLLHFVKESKQDESGMPNNRFLAERTGGTYSTLKVQPAELEDSGVYFCASSQDNRQYGEQFFGPGTRLTVL.